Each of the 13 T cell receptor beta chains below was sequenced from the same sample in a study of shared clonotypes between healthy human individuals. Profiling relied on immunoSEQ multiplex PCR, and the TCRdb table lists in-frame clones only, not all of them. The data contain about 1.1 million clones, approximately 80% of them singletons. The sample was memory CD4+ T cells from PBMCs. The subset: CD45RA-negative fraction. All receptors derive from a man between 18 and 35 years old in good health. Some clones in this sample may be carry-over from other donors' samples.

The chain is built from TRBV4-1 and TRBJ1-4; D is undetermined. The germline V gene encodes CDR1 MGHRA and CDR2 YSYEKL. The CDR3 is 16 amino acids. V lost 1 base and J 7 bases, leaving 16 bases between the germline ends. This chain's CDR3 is CASSQGGKIVGEKLFF. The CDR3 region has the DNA TGCGCCAGCAGCCAAGGAGGGAAAATAGTAGGTGAAAAACTGTTTTTT.

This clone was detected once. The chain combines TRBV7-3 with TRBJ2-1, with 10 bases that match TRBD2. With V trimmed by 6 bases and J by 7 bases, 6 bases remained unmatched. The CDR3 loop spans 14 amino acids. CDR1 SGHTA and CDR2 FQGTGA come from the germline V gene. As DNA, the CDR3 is TGTGCCAGCAGTCAGGGACTAGCGACTAATGAGCAGTTCTTC. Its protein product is CASSQGLATNEQFF.

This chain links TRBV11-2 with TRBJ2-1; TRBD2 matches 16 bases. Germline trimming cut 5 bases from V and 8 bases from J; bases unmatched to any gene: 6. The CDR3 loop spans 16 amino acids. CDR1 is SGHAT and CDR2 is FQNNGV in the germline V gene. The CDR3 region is CASSAGLAGGDYEQFF. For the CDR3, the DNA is TGTGCCAGCAGCGCGGGACTAGCGGGAGGGGACTATGAGCAGTTCTTC.

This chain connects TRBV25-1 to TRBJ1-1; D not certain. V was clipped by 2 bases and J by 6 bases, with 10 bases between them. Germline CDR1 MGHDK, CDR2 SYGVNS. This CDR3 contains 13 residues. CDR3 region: CASSERTGSEAFF. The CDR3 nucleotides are TGTGCCAGCAGTGAAAGGACCGGCTCTGAAGCTTTCTTT.

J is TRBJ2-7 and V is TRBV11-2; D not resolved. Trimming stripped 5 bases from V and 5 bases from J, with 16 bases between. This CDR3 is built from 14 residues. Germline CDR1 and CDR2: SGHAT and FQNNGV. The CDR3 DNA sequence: TGTGCCAGCAGCACTCCGGTCCGAGTCCACGAGCAGTACTTC. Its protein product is CASSTPVRVHEQYF.

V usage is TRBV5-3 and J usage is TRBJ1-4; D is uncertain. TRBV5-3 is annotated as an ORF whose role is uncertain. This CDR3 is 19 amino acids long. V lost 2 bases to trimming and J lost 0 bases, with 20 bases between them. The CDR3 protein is CARSFWSVPSIPTNEKLFF. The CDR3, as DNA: TGTGCCAGAAGCTTTTGGTCGGTACCTTCGATTCCAACTAATGAAAAACTGTTTTTT.

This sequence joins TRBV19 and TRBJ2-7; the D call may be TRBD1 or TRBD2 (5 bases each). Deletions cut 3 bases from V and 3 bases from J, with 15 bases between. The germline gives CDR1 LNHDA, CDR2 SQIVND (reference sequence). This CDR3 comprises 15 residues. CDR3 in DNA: TGTGCCAGTAGTATTTCCGGGACGGACCTCTACGAGCAGTACTTC. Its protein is CASSISGTDLYEQYF.

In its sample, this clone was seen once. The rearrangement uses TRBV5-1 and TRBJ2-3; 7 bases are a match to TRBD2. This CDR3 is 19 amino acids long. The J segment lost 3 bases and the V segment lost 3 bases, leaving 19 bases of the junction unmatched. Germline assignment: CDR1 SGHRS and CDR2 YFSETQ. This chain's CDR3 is CASSWGGPNSPPPTDTQYF. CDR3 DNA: TGCGCCAGCAGCTGGGGGGGACCCAATAGCCCCCCCCCTACAGATACGCAGTATTTT.

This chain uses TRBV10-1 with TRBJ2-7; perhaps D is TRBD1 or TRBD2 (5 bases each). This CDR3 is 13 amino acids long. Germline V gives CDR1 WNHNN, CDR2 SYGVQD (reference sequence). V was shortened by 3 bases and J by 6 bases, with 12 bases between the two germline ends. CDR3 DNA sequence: TGCGCCAGCAGTGAATCGACAGCGGCCGAGCAGTACTTC. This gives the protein CASSESTAAEQYF.

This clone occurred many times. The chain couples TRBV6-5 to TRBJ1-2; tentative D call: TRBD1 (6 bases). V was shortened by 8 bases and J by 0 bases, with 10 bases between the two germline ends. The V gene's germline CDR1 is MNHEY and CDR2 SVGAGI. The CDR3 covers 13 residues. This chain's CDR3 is CASRTDSNYGYTF. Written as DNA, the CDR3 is TGTGCCAGCCGGACAGATTCTAACTATGGCTACACCTTC.

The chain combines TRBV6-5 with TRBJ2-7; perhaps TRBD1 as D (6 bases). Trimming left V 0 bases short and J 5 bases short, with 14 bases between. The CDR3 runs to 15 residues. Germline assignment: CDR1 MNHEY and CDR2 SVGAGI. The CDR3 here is CASSYSRSGVNEQYF. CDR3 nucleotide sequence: TGTGCCAGCAGTTACTCGAGGTCAGGGGTTAACGAGCAGTACTTC.

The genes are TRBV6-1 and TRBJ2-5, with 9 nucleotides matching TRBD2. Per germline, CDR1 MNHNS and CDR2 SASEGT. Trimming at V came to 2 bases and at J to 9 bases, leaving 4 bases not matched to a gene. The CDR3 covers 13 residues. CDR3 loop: CASSELGGGAQYF. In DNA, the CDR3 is TGTGCCAGCAGTGAATTGGGCGGGGGGGCCCAGTACTTC.

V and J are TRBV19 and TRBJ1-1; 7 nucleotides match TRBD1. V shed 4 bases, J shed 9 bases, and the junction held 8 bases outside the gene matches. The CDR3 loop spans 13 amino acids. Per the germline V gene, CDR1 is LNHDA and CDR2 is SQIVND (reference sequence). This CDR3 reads CASSNNRGRKAFF. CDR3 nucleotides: TGTGCCAGTAGTAACAACAGGGGACGAAAAGCTTTCTTT.